The rows below give T cell receptor beta chains drawn from one sample of a study of blood T cell repertoires in COVID-19. This table comes from immunoSEQ multiplex PCR, and its TCRdb copy is limited to in-frame clones, with some not included. The table lists under 300,000 clones, about 86% of them singletons, with about 3.6% in the top ten. Specimen: peripheral blood. These receptors all come from a young man with active or convalescent COVID-19. Each CDR3 is given with its conserved first and last residue. D genes are given only for firm matches. Clone size, where shown, is once, few, many, or a class for clones that have expanded.

clone size | CDR3 length | J gene | V gene | D gene | CDR3 DNA | CDR3 protein
few | 14 | TRBJ2-5 | TRBV19 | NA | TGTGCCAGTAGTATAGGTCCCTCCCAGGCGACCCAGTACTTC | CASSIGPSQATQYF
NA | 15 | TRBJ1-2 | TRBV3-1/TRBV3-2 | TRBD1 | TGTGCCAGCAGCCAACCGGGACAGGGTCTCTATGGCTACACCTTC | CASSQPGQGLYGYTF
NA | 11 | TRBJ1-2 | TRBV19 | NA | TGTGCCAGTAGTATGGTCGGGAGCTACACCTTC | CASSMVGSYTF
NA | 12 | TRBJ1-2 | TRBV4-1 | NA | TGCGCCAGCAGCCAAGATTTGGAGTACTACACCTTC | CASSQDLEYYTF
many | 13 | TRBJ2-7 | TRBV11-2 | NA | TGTGCCAGCAGCTTAGGACAGAAGTACGAGCAGTACTTC | CASSLGQKYEQYF
NA | 18 | TRBJ2-5 | TRBV4-1 | TRBD2 | TGCGCCAGCAGCCAAGAACCGGGACTAGCGGGGGGGCTAGGGACCCAGTACTTC | CASSQEPGLAGGLGTQYF
NA | 14 | TRBJ1-1 | TRBV28 | TRBD1 | TGTGCCAGCAGTCGGGGACAGTTGAACACTGAAGCTTTCTTT | CASSRGQLNTEAFF
NA | 13 | TRBJ2-7 | TRBV5-6 | NA | TGTGCCAGCAGCTTTTCTGGGGCAGGGGAGCAGTACTTC | CASSFSGAGEQYF
NA | 15 | TRBJ2-3 | TRBV6-4 | NA | TGTGCCAGCAGTGAGCGGGACGGAGGGTCAGATACGCAGTATTTT | CASSERDGGSDTQYF
NA | 13 | TRBJ2-4 | TRBV6-5 | TRBD1 | TGTGCCAGCAGTTCGACAGGGGGAAACATTCAGTACTTC | CASSSTGGNIQYF
NA | 13 | TRBJ1-1 | TRBV12-3/TRBV12-4 | NA | TGTGCCAGCAGTTTGGTTACAGCCACTGAAGCTTTCTTT | CASSLVTATEAFF
few | 14 | TRBJ1-1 | TRBV7-9 | NA | TGTGCCAGCAACTCTGCGGGGTTGTGGGCTGAAGCTTTCTTT | CASNSAGLWAEAFF
NA | 17 | TRBJ1-2 | TRBV10-3 | NA | TGTGCCATCAGTGAGTCGGAGCGACTCTACACCAACTATGGCTACACCTTC | CAISESERLYTNYGYTF
few | 14 | TRBJ2-5 | TRBV27 | TRBD2 | TGTGCCAGCGCGCGGGGGGCGGCTGGTGAGACCCAGTACTTC | CASARGAAGETQYF
NA | 14 | TRBJ1-4 | TRBV27 | TRBD1 | TGTGCCAGCAGTTCGGACAGGTCTAATGAAAAACTGTTTTTT | CASSSDRSNEKLFF
NA | 14 | TRBJ1-1 | TRBV11-2 | NA | TGTGCCAGCAGCTTAGATCGTCCGGGGGGAGTGGCTTTCTTT | CASSLDRPGGVAFF
many | 14 | TRBJ2-3 | TRBV5-4 | TRBD2 | TGTGCCAGCAGCTTCCGGGGGGGAGAGGATACGCAGTATTTT | CASSFRGGEDTQYF
once | 12 | TRBJ1-1 | TRBV6-5 | NA | TGTGCCAGCAGCTATCTAGACACTGAAGCTTTCTTT | CASSYLDTEAFF
once | 17 | TRBJ2-3 | TRBV3-1/TRBV3-2 | TRBD2 | TGTGCCAGCAGCCCTGGATTTGGACTAGCCGACACAGATACGCAGTATTTT | CASSPGFGLADTDTQYF
NA | 15 | TRBJ2-5 | TRBV7-9 | TRBD2 | TGTGCCAGCAGCGGGACTAGCGGGCCTAAAGAGACCCAGTACTTC | CASSGTSGPKETQYF
NA | 17 | TRBJ1-2 | TRBV7-2 | TRBD1 | TGTGCCAGCAGCCCCCGTCGGGCGCCGCACACAGGGGATGGCTACACCTTC | CASSPRRAPHTGDGYTF
NA | 13 | TRBJ1-4 | TRBV7-9 | NA | TGTGCCAGCCAACCGGGGGGACATGAAAAACTGTTTTTT | CASQPGGHEKLFF
NA | 12 | TRBJ1-2 | TRBV29-1 | NA | TGCAGCGTTGAGCCCGGGGATGAAGAAAGGCCCTTC | CSVEPGDEERPF
NA | 11 | TRBJ2-7 | TRBV20-1 | NA | TGCAGTGTTAACAGGTACTACGAGCAGTACTTC | CSVNRYYEQYF
NA | 14 | TRBJ2-7 | TRBV3-1/TRBV3-2 | TRBD2 | TGTGCCAGCAGCCAAGGGACTAGCGGTTACGAGCAGTACTTC | CASSQGTSGYEQYF
NA | 13 | TRBJ1-5 | TRBV28 | NA | TGTGCCACGGAGAGGGCGAGCAATCAGCCCCAGCATTTT | CATERASNQPQHF
NA | 15 | TRBJ2-3 | TRBV5-4 | NA | TGTGCCAGCAGCCCTACTAGACAGGATTCAGATACGCAGTATTTT | CASSPTRQDSDTQYF
NA | 11 | TRBJ2-3 | TRBV20-1 | TRBD2 | TGCAGTGCTAGAAGCGGGGGTGCGCAGTATTTT | CSARSGGAQYF
NA | 10 | TRBJ2-5 | TRBV6-5 | NA | TGTGCCAGCATTAGCGAGACCCAGTACTTC | CASISETQYF
NA | 14 | TRBJ2-5 | TRBV5-1 | TRBD2 | TGCGCCAGCAGCTTAGCGGGAGCGGTAGAGACCCAGTACTTC | CASSLAGAVETQYF
NA | 14 | TRBJ2-5 | TRBV6-5 | TRBD2 | TGTGCCAGCAGACGCAGCGGGGGAGGGGGGACCCAGTACTTC | CASRRSGGGGTQYF
NA | 13 | TRBJ1-3 | TRBV29-1 | NA | TGCAGCTTCAGGGCTAACTCTGGAAACACCATATATTTT | CSFRANSGNTIYF
once | 12 | TRBJ1-2 | TRBV28 | NA | TGTGCCAGCAGAAGGGAGGCCTATGGCTACACCTTC | CASRREAYGYTF
NA | 15 | TRBJ1-3 | TRBV6-5 | TRBD1 | TGTGCCAGCAGTACCCGGACAGGGGTTGGAAACACCATATATTTT | CASSTRTGVGNTIYF
NA | 13 | TRBJ1-1 | TRBV19 | NA | TGTGCCAGTAGTTTGCAGGGAGGAACTGAAGCTTTCTTT | CASSLQGGTEAFF
NA | 15 | TRBJ2-2 | TRBV9 | TRBD2 | TGTGCCAGCAGTTTAAGCGGGAGCCTAACCGGGGAGCTGTTTTTT | CASSLSGSLTGELFF
NA | 13 | TRBJ2-2 | TRBV5-4 | NA | TGTGCCAGCAGCCCAGGGTTTACCGGGGAGCTGTTTTTT | CASSPGFTGELFF
NA | 14 | TRBJ2-7 | TRBV5-1 | NA | TGCGCCAGCAGCCGTGACTATCAAGCTGACGAGCAGTACTTC | CASSRDYQADEQYF
few | 15 | TRBJ2-7 | TRBV10-1 | TRBD2 | TGCGCCAGCAGTGCGGGGACTAGCAGGACCTACGAGCAGTACTTC | CASSAGTSRTYEQYF
NA | 18 | TRBJ2-3 | TRBV28 | TRBD2 | TGTGCCAGCAGTTTGGAAAGCCCCGCGGGGGGTAGCACAGATACGCAGTATTTT | CASSLESPAGGSTDTQYF
NA | 13 | TRBJ2-5 | TRBV29-1 | TRBD2 | TGCAGCGTCAGCGGGGTTGCAGGGGAGACCCAGTACTTC | CSVSGVAGETQYF
NA | 19 | TRBJ2-4 | TRBV4-1 | NA | TGCGCCAGCAGCCAAGAGGCGATGCGGGTCCCTGCGGCCAAAAACATTCAGTACTTC | CASSQEAMRVPAAKNIQYF
NA | 14 | TRBJ1-2 | TRBV4-1 | TRBD1 | TGCGCCAGCAGCCAGACAGGGAAGGGCTATGGCTACACCTTC | CASSQTGKGYGYTF
NA | 14 | TRBJ1-1 | TRBV6-2/TRBV6-3 | NA | TGTGCCAGCAGTTACCCCCGGGGTGGGACTGAAGCTTTCTTT | CASSYPRGGTEAFF
NA | 15 | TRBJ1-1 | TRBV27 | NA | TGTGCCAGCAGTTCGCCAGGGATTGAGAGGACTGAAGCTTTCTTT | CASSSPGIERTEAFF
NA | 15 | TRBJ1-5 | TRBV28 | TRBD1 | TGTGCCAGCAGTTTAGGGGGACAGAGAAATCAGCCCCAGCATTTT | CASSLGGQRNQPQHF
NA | 12 | TRBJ1-2 | TRBV24-1 | NA | TGTGCCACCAGTGATTCCAGGGTTGGCTACACCTTC | CATSDSRVGYTF
once | 12 | TRBJ2-1 | TRBV11-3 | NA | TGTGCCAGCAGCTTAGTCGACAATGAGCAGTTCTTC | CASSLVDNEQFF
NA | 14 | TRBJ1-4 | TRBV25-1 | NA | TGTGCCAGCAGTTTAACAGGCGAGAGTGAAAAACTGTTTTTT | CASSLTGESEKLFF
NA | 13 | TRBJ1-5 | TRBV11-2 | TRBD1 | TGTGCCAGCAGCTGGGACAGGGGGTCGCCCCAGCATTTT | CASSWDRGSPQHF
NA | 14 | TRBJ1-3 | TRBV24-1 | NA | TGTGCCACCTCTCCAGGGGCATCTGGAAACACCATATATTTT | CATSPGASGNTIYF
few | 15 | TRBJ1-2 | TRBV5-5 | TRBD1 | TGTGCCAGCAGCTTGGAGGGACAGGGTGTCTATGGCTACACCTTC | CASSLEGQGVYGYTF
NA | 15 | TRBJ2-7 | TRBV6-5 | TRBD2 | TGTGCCAGCAGGATGACTAGCGGGGCTTCCTACGAGCAGTACTTC | CASRMTSGASYEQYF
NA | 15 | TRBJ2-3 | TRBV5-5 | NA | TGTGCCAGCACCCTATGGGAGATACGCACAGATACGCAGTATTTT | CASTLWEIRTDTQYF
NA | 15 | TRBJ2-6 | TRBV9 | NA | TGTGCCAGCAGCGCCACAGGGAGTGGGGCCAACGTCCTGACTTTC | CASSATGSGANVLTF